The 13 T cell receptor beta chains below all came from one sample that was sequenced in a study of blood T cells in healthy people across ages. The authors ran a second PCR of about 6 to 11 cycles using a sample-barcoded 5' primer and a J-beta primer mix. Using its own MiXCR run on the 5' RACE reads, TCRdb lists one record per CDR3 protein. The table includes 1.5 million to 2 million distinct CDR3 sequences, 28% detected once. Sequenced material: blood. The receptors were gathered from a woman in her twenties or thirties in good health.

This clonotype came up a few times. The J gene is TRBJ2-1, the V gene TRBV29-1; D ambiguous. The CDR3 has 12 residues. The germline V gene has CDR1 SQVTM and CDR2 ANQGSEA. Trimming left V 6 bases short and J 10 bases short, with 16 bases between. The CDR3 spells CSVPRPTGEQFF. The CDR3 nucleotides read TGCAGCGTCCCCCGGCCCACCGGGGAGCAGTTCTTC.

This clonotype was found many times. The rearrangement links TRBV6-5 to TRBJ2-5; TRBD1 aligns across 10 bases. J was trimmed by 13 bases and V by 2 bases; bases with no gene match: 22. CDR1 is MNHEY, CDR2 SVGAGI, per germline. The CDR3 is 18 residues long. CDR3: CASSYQSPGQGSWVERYF. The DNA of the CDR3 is TGTGCCAGCAGTTACCAATCGCCGGGACAGGGGTCGTGGGTCGAGCGGTACTTC.

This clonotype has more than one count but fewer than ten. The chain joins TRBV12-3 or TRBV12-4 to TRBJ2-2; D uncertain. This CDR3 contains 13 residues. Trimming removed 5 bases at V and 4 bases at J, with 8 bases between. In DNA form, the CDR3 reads TGTGCCAGCAGTGACAAGATCACCGGGGAGCTGTTTTTT. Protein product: CASSDKITGELFF.

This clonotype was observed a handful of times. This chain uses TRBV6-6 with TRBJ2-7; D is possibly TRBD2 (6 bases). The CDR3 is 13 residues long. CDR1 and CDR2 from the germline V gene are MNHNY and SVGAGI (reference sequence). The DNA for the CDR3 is TGTGCGGCGAAGGAGGGCGGCGTGGACGAGCAGTACTTC. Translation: CAAKEGGVDEQYF.

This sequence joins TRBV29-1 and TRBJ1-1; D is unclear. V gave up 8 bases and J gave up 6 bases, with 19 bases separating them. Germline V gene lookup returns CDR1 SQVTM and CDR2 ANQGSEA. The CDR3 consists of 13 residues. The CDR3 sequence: CSTPRLGRSEAFF. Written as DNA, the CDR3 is TGCAGCACACCCCGACTTGGTAGGTCTGAAGCTTTCTTT.

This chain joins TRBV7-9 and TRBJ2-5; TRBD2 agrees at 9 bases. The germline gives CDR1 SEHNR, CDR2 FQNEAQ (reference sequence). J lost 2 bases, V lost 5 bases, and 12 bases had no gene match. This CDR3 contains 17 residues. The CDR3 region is CASSRGSGSYKQETQYF. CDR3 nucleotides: TGTGCCAGCAGCCGGGGTAGCGGGAGCTATAAACAAGAGACCCAGTACTTC.

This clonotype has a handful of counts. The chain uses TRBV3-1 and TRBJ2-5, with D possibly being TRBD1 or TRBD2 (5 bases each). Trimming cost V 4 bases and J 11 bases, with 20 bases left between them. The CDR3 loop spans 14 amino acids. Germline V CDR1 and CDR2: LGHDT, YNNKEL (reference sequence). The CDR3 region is CASSPRGQMGEQYF. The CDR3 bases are TGTGCCAGCAGCCCACGAGGGCAGATGGGGGAGCAGTACTTC.

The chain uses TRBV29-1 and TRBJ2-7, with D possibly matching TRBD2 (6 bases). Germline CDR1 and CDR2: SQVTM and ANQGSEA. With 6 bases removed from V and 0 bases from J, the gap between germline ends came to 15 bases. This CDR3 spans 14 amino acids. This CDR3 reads CSVKGAGSSYEQYF. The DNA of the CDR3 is TGCAGCGTGAAGGGCGCCGGGAGCTCCTACGAGCAGTACTTC.

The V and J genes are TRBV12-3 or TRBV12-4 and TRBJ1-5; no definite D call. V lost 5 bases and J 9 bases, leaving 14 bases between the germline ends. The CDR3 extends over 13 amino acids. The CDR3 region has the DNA TGTGCCAGCAGTCCCTTCTCTCCGGGGCCCCAGCATTTT. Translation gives CASSPFSPGPQHF.

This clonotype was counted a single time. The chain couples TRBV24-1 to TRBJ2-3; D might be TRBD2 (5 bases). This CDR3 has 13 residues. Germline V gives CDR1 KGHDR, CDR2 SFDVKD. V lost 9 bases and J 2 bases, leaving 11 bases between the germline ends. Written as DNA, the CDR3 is TGTGCCACCCGTGCCGGGGACACAGATACGCAGTATTTT. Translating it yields CATRAGDTDTQYF.

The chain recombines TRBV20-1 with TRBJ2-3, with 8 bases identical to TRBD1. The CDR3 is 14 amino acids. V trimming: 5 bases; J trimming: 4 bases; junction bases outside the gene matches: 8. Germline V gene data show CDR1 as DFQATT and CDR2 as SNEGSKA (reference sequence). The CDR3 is CSAARGQASDTQYF. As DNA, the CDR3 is TGCAGTGCTGCTAGGGGACAGGCCTCAGATACGCAGTATTTT.

The CDR3 loop reads CASSFRTGLYGYTF. Here the CDR3 DNA reads TGTGCCAGCAGCTTCCGAACAGGCCTCTATGGCTACACCTTC. The V gene is TRBV5-6, the J gene TRBJ1-2; weak D call: TRBD1 (5 bases). V dropped 2 bases and J dropped 4 bases, with 12 bases sitting between them. The CDR3 runs to 14 residues. Germline V gene lookup returns CDR1 SGHDT and CDR2 YYEEEE.

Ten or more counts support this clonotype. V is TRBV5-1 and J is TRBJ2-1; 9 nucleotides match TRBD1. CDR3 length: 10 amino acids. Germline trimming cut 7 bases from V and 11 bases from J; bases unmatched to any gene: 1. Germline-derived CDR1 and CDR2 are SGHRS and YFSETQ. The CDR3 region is CASGTGQQFF. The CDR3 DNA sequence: TGCGCCAGCGGGACAGGGCAGCAGTTCTTC.